One and the same sample provided the 23 T cell receptor beta chains below, sequenced in a study of molecular identifiers for immune sequencing clone quantification listed by TCRdb under 2018. Library preparation was by PCR. This sample was sequenced with a NextSeq 500. The public reads were reprocessed in TCRdb via fastp at Q25 and MiXCR, keeping in-frame beta chains. Rows are combined by CDR3 protein, so each entry shows the most common genes and DNA. This sample is represented by 490,000 or so distinct CDR3 sequences; around 23% of them were singletons. Around 0.8% of the sample belongs to the ten largest clones. Sequenced material: naive CD8+ T cells from blood, with Jurkat cell RNA spiked in. Read against the paper, the sample's cell subset or site label means: FACS-sorted CD8+CD4-CCR7+CD45RA+ naive T cells. The receptors come from a human donor in good health. Some libraries in this study had Jurkat cell RNA spiked in.

The sample holds a few counts of this clonotype. The J gene is TRBJ1-1, the V gene TRBV6-5; D perhaps matches TRBD1 (5 bases). This CDR3 comprises 15 residues. CDR1 is MNHEY, CDR2 SVGAGI, per germline. V lost 1 base to trimming and J lost 0 bases, with 9 bases between them. The DNA for the CDR3 is TGTGCCAGCAGTTACTGGGGGGGGATGAACACTGAAGCTTTCTTT. Amino acid sequence: CASSYWGGMNTEAFF.

V is TRBV7-9 and J is TRBJ2-1; D not resolved. Germline lookup yields CDR1 SEHNR and CDR2 FQNEAQ (reference sequence). The CDR3 length is 15 residues. The V end was cut by 0 bases, the J end by 9 bases, with 15 bases between. The DNA for the CDR3 is TGTGCCAGCAGCTTAGCGGCCGCCGACTCTGGTGAGCAGTTCTTC. As protein: CASSLAAADSGEQFF. Filled out from reference TRBV7-9 and TRBJ2-1, the complete variable domain reads DTGVSQNPRHKITKRGQNVTFRCDPISEHNRLYWYRQTLGQGPEFLTYFQNEAQLEKSRLLSDRFSAERPKGSFSTLEIQRTEQGDSAMYLCASSLAAADSGEQFFGPGTRLTVL.

This chain uses TRBV4-1 with TRBJ2-5; D possibly uses TRBD1 or TRBD2 (6 bases each). The germline V gene encodes CDR1 MGHRA and CDR2 YSYEKL. This CDR3 region has 18 residues. V was shortened by 2 bases and J by 0 bases, with 19 bases between the two germline ends. CDR3: CASSQLPLGGDNQETQYF. CDR3 nucleotides: TGCGCCAGCAGCCAACTCCCCTTGGGCGGGGACAACCAAGAGACCCAGTACTTC.

This clonotype was detected ten times or more. This chain uses TRBV28 with TRBJ2-3; 9 bases fit TRBD2. Unmatched junction bases numbered 7, after V lost 1 base and J lost 5 bases. The germline V gene has CDR1 MDHEN and CDR2 SYDVKM. The CDR3 has 16 residues. The chain's CDR3 is CASSLLATSGRDTQYF. The CDR3 bases are TGTGCCAGCAGTTTATTAGCGACTAGCGGCCGAGATACGCAGTATTTT.

The genes are TRBV5-8 and TRBJ2-7; D possibly uses TRBD1 or TRBD2 (5 bases each). This CDR3 has 17 amino acids. Germline-derived CDR1 and CDR2 are SGHTS and YDEGEE. V was cut by 1 base and J by 2 bases, with 19 bases left in between. For the CDR3, the DNA is TGTGCCAGCAGCTTGAGGGTAGGGGAGACGTCGGCCTACGAGCAGTACTTC. Its translation is CASSLRVGETSAYEQYF.

This clonotype was found many times. Here the CDR3 DNA reads TGTGCCAGCAGCTCTGGACAGGTGAACACTGAAGCTTTCTTT. It is translated as CASSSGQVNTEAFF. This chain connects TRBV7-9 to TRBJ1-1, with TRBD1 matching over 7 bases. V trimming: 4 bases; J trimming: 0 bases; junction bases outside the gene matches: 2. CDR1 and CDR2 (germline): SEHNR, FQNEAQ (reference sequence). The CDR3 consists of 14 residues.

This clonotype was picked up many times. The chain uses TRBV20-1 and TRBJ2-7; 8 positions match TRBD1. V shed 6 bases, J shed 3 bases, and the junction held 7 bases outside the gene matches. The germline gives CDR1 DFQATT, CDR2 SNEGSKA (reference sequence). The CDR3 totals 13 residues. Here the CDR3 DNA reads TGCAGTGCGCACCGACAGGGGCACTACGAGCAGTACTTC. This translates into CSAHRQGHYEQYF.

This clonotype was detected ten times or more. The chain combines TRBV12-3 or TRBV12-4 with TRBJ1-2; a possible D gene is TRBD1 (5 bases). The CDR3 runs 13 residues. Trimming removed 4 bases from V and 4 bases from J, with 10 bases in between. CDR3 sequence reads: CASSSGSLYGYTF. The CDR3 nucleotides are TGTGCCAGCAGTTCAGGGTCCCTCTATGGCTACACCTTC.

The chain couples TRBV11-3 to TRBJ2-1; tentative D call: TRBD1 (5 bases). The germline gives CDR1 SGHNT, CDR2 YENEEA. V lost 3 bases to trimming and J lost 7 bases, with 16 bases between them. The CDR3 sequence is 15 residues long. The CDR3 loop is CASSLYVSGSNEQFF. Written as DNA, the CDR3 is TGTGCCAGCAGCTTGTATGTTTCAGGGTCGAATGAGCAGTTCTTC.

About this clonotype itself: The junction shows a germline mismatch at one end, possibly a read error. V and J are TRBV5-3 and TRBJ2-3; D possibly corresponds to TRBD2 (8 bases). TRBV5-3 is sorted into the ORF group, with uncertain function. The CDR3 covers 17 residues. This chain's CDR3 is CASSLAHGGGTADTQYF. Here the CDR3 DNA reads TGTGCCAGCAGCTTGGCTCACGGCGGGGGGACAGCAGATACGCAGTATTTT.

This clonotype turned up a few times. The chain is built from TRBV7-9 and TRBJ2-5; 9 bases line up with TRBD2. Trimming took 4 bases from V and 9 from J; bases not matched to a gene: 12. Germline CDR1 SEHNR, CDR2 FQNEAQ (reference sequence). This CDR3 is built from 15 residues. The CDR3 spells CASSSPPSGVWAQYF. CDR3 sequence (DNA): TGTGCCAGCAGCTCCCCCCCTAGCGGGGTCTGGGCCCAGTACTTC.

The J gene is TRBJ1-1, the V gene TRBV20-1; D possibly corresponds to TRBD1 (6 bases). V lost 0 bases and J lost 0, with 8 bases in between. Per germline, CDR1 DFQATT and CDR2 SNEGSKA (reference sequence). This CDR3 is built from 14 residues. CDR3 sequence (DNA): TGCAGTGCTAGAGATGGACAGTTGAACACTGAAGCTTTCTTT. This encodes CSARDGQLNTEAFF.

This clonotype was recorded many times. This sequence joins TRBV29-1 and TRBJ2-5; D possibly matches TRBD1 or TRBD2 (5 bases each). Germline V CDR1 and CDR2: SQVTM, ANQGSEA. Trimming stripped 2 bases from V and 4 bases from J, with 23 bases between. The CDR3 is 17 amino acids. As DNA, the CDR3 is TGCAGCGTTGAAAGCCCTAACCTCCCGGGGCGTTCAGAGACCCAGTACTTC. Its translation is CSVESPNLPGRSETQYF.

This clonotype has ten or more counts. The chain employs TRBV20-1 and TRBJ2-7; no clear D. Germline V gives CDR1 DFQATT, CDR2 SNEGSKA (reference sequence). The CDR3 spans 15 residues. V was shortened by 3 bases and J by 0 bases, with 15 bases between the two germline ends. CDR3 DNA sequence: TGCAGTGCTAGGCCCGCCGAGGCACTCTCCTACGAGCAGTACTTC. It is translated as CSARPAEALSYEQYF.

This clonotype was seen repeatedly, ten times or more. The chain employs TRBV7-2 and TRBJ2-7, with TRBD2 identical over 9 bases. The CDR3 is made up of 16 amino acids. V shed 0 bases, J shed 4 bases, and the junction held 7 bases outside the gene matches. Germline V gene data show CDR1 as SGHTA and CDR2 as FQGNSA. The CDR3 sequence: CASSLARRGGGYEQYF. CDR3 DNA sequence: TGTGCCAGCAGCTTAGCGCGCCGCGGGGGGGGGTACGAGCAGTACTTC.

The rearrangement joins TRBV12-3 or TRBV12-4 to TRBJ2-7; D not certain. This CDR3 is 13 amino acids long. Trimming left V 5 bases short and J 9 bases short, with 17 bases between. CDR3 protein: CASSLGQRETQYF. CDR3 DNA sequence: TGTGCCAGCAGTCTGGGCCAGCGAGAGACGCAGTACTTC.

This clonotype was seen ten or more times. The chain joins TRBV9 to TRBJ2-2, with 9 bases that match TRBD1. Trimming at V came to 3 bases and at J to 5 bases, leaving 5 bases not matched to a gene. In germline, CDR1 is SGDLS, CDR2 YYNGEE. This CDR3 is built from 15 residues. In nucleotides, the CDR3 is TGTGCCAGCAGCGAGGACAGGGGAGGGACCGGGGAGCTGTTTTTT. As protein: CASSEDRGGTGELFF.

This clonotype was counted a single time. Since the CDR3 does not end with the conserved phenylalanine or tryptophan, this likely comes from a read error. V gene TRBV4-1 combines with J gene TRBJ2-4; D is possibly TRBD1 (6 bases). CDR1 and CDR2 (germline): MGHRA, YSYEKL. With 4 bases removed from V and 5 bases from J, the gap between germline ends came to 15 bases. The CDR3 totals 15 residues. The CDR3: CASSLLKGGQNIQYL. The CDR3 nucleotides read TGCGCCAGCAGCCTCCTGAAAGGGGGTCAAAACATTCAGTACCTC.

This clonotype was detected only a few times. V gene TRBV30 combines with J gene TRBJ2-3; 8 nucleotides align to TRBD1. V lost 0 bases and J lost 9; bases outside the gene matches: 8. Per germline, CDR1 GTSNPN and CDR2 SVGIG (reference sequence). The CDR3 extends over 14 amino acids. Written as DNA, the CDR3 is TGTGCCTGGAGTGTAGGACAGGGAATGATGACGCAGTATTTT. Protein product: CAWSVGQGMMTQYF.

Details on this clonotype: A much bigger clone sits one base away, suggesting this may be a read error. The chain carries TRBV12-5 and TRBJ1-1, with D tentatively TRBD1 (5 bases). Germline V gene lookup returns CDR1 LGHNT and CDR2 FRNRAP. This CDR3 is 14 amino acids long. CDR3 in DNA: TGTGCTGGTGGTTTGTGGGGCAGTCACACTGAAGCTTTCTTT. Its translation: CAGGLWGSHTEAFF.

This clonotype was seen only a few times. The chain is built from TRBV19 and TRBJ1-5, with TRBD1 as a possible D gene (5 bases). Per the germline V gene, CDR1 is LNHDA and CDR2 is SQIVND (reference sequence). The CDR3 contains 15 residues. Deletions cut 3 bases from V and 6 bases from J, with 15 bases between. CDR3 protein: CASSMVPRESQPQHF. CDR3 coding DNA: TGTGCCAGTAGTATGGTCCCCAGGGAAAGTCAGCCCCAGCATTTT. The full variable domain, with the rest looked up from reference TRBV19 and TRBJ1-5, is DGGITQSPKYLFRKEGQNVTLSCEQNLNHDAMYWYRQDPGQGLRLIYYSQIVNDFQKGDIAEGYSVSREKKESFPLTVTSAQKNPTAFYLCASSMVPRESQPQHFGDGTRLSIL.

About this clonotype: Germline is not matched at one junction end, which may reflect a read error. The chain joins TRBV25-1 to TRBJ1-1; possible D gene TRBD1, 6 bases. The germline V gene has CDR1 MGHDK and CDR2 SYGVNS. This CDR3 is built from 17 residues. CDR3 region: CASSEIYRTDPNTEAFF. DNA of the CDR3: TGTGCCAGCAGTGAAATATATCGGACAGATCCGAACACTGAGGCTTTCTTT.

This clonotype was seen a few times. This chain links TRBV11-3 with TRBJ2-2; weak D call: TRBD1 (5 bases). This CDR3 comprises 14 residues. Germline CDR1 and CDR2: SGHNT and YENEEA. The ends were cut back, 4 bases at V and 3 bases at J, with 9 bases in the middle. The DNA for the CDR3 is TGTGCCAGCAGCTCAAGACAGTACACCGGGGAGCTGTTTTTT. Amino acid sequence: CASSSRQYTGELFF.